This is a list of T cell receptor beta chains from one sample in a study of post-analysis software for immune sequencing data. TCRdb re-analysed the PCR reads in MiXCR, keeping a single row per CDR3 protein. The sample lists about 540,000 distinct CDR3 sequences, less than 40% occurring once. Sequenced: blood. The receptors were sampled from a girl aged 2 to 17 with multiple sclerosis. CDR3s include the opening cysteine and the closing phenylalanine or tryptophan. A D gene is named only where the DNA matches it firmly. The size field is filled for only some rows; it gives once, few, many or a size class.

j_call d_call clone_size v_call cdr3_aa cdr3_nt
TRBJ2-7 . few TRBV5-1 CASSLDKTYEQYF TGCGCCAGCAGCTTGGACAAGACCTACGAGCAGTACTTC
TRBJ2-7 . few TRBV11-2 CASSLGPVYEQYF TGTGCCAGCAGCTTAGGACCGGTTTACGAGCAGTACTTC
TRBJ2-7 . . TRBV7-2 CASSYRDGPYEQYF TGTGCCAGCAGCTATCGGGACGGACCCTACGAGCAGTACTTC
TRBJ2-1 TRBD2 many TRBV6-5 CATQRGYNEQFF TGTGCCACCCAGCGGGGGTACAATGAGCAGTTCTTC
TRBJ2-4 TRBD2 . TRBV11-2 CASSPLPWRGTDIQYF TGTGCCAGCAGCCCTCTTCCCTGGCGGGGGACGGACATTCAGTACTTC
TRBJ2-1 TRBD2 few TRBV3-1 CASSRLAGNNEQFF TGTGCCAGCAGCCGACTAGCGGGGAACAATGAGCAGTTCTTC
TRBJ2-5 TRBD2 . TRBV4-1 CASRTRAGGETQYF TGCGCCAGCAGGACTCGGGCGGGGGGAGAGACCCAGTACTTC
TRBJ2-4 . . TRBV10-3 CAVSESRLAKNIQYF TGTGCCGTCAGTGAGTCACGATTAGCCAAAAACATTCAGTACTTC
TRBJ1-5 TRBD1 . TRBV7-6 CAGSLGTGHNQPQHF TGTGCCGGCAGCTTAGGGACAGGTCACAATCAGCCCCAGCATTTT
TRBJ2-7 . once TRBV19 CASSKEDAEQYF TGTGCCAGTAGTAAGGAAGACGCCGAGCAGTACTTC
TRBJ2-7 . . TRBV20-1 CSARDGGQIYEQYF TGCAGTGCTAGAGACGGGGGACAAATCTACGAGCAGTACTTC
TRBJ2-7 TRBD1 many TRBV20-1 CSARHDRDYEQYF TGCAGTGCCAGGCATGACAGGGACTACGAGCAGTACTTC
TRBJ1-1 . . TRBV9 CASSVGVTAMNTEAFF TGTGCCAGCAGCGTAGGGGTAACAGCCATGAACACTGAAGCTTTCTTT
TRBJ2-7 TRBD2 few TRBV20-1 CSARGRRLAATYEQYF TGCAGTGCTAGAGGTAGGCGGCTAGCGGCAACCTACGAGCAGTACTTC
TRBJ2-7 . few TRBV5-8 CASSFQDRYEQYF TGTGCCAGCAGCTTCCAAGACAGATACGAGCAGTACTTC
TRBJ2-5 TRBD1 many TRBV27 CASSYTGQGYQETQYF TGTGCCAGCAGTTATACGGGACAGGGATACCAAGAGACCCAGTACTTC
TRBJ2-7 . . TRBV6-1 CASSERAFGEQYF TGCGCCAGCAGTGAGCGAGCGTTTGGGGAGCAGTACTTC
TRBJ1-2 . few TRBV7-9 CASSAPLDPGYTF TGTGCCAGCAGTGCGCCCTTGGATCCAGGCTACACCTTC
TRBJ1-2 . . TRBV28 CAGSLNNNHYGYTF TGTGCCGGCAGTTTAAATAACAACCACTATGGCTACACCTTC
TRBJ2-1 . few TRBV11-2 CASSLDGAGNEQFF TGTGCCAGCAGCTTAGATGGGGCCGGCAATGAGCAGTTCTTC
TRBJ2-3 TRBD1 many TRBV11-2 CASSLVSSGTGSLINTQYF TGTGCCAGCAGCTTAGTTTCGTCCGGGACAGGGTCCCTTATTAATACGCAGTATTTT
TRBJ2-5 TRBD1 . TRBV2 CASSGQGASETQYF TGTGCCAGCAGCGGACAGGGGGCCAGCGAGACCCAGTACTTC
TRBJ2-7 . few TRBV3-1 CASSPWDGGPYEQYF TGTGCCAGCAGCCCCTGGGACGGCGGACCCTACGAGCAGTACTTC